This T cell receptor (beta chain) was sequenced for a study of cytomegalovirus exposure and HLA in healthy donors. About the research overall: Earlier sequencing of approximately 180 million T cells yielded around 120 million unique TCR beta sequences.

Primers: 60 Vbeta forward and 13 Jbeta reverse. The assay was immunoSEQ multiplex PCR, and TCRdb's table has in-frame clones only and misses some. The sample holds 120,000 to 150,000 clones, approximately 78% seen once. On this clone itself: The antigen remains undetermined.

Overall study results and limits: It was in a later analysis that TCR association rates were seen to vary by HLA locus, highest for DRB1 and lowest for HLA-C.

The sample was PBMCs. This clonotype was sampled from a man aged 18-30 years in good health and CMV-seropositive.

The CDR3 reads CASSSPSSGDHYEQYF. The CDR3 region has the DNA TGTGCCAGCAGTTCACCCTCTAGCGGAGACCATTACGAGCAGTACTTC. This chain connects TRBV6-5 to TRBJ2-7; TRBD2 aligns across 7 bases. Germline loops: CDR1 MNHEY, CDR2 SVGAGI. The ends lost 4 bases at V and 4 bases at J; junction bases unmatched: 13. The CDR3 has 16 amino acids.